This T cell receptor (beta chain) comes out of a study of T cells in Graves' hyperthyroidism and ophthalmopathy (dated by TCRdb to the late 2010s). With regard to the full study: A discovery cohort of about a hundred patients, approximately 44 with Graves' ophthalmopathy and 55 to 65 with stable Graves' hyperthyroidism, was used to find distinguishing TCR V-J signatures. Thyroid tissue and blood T-cell repertoires from over 5 Graves' hyperthyroidism patients were also compared in the study. The paper describes TCR Vbeta CDR3 sequencing of 120 to 150 peripheral blood samples, made up of 43 ophthalmopathy patients, roughly 75 hyperthyroidism patients and roughly 17 progressor patients. Following sampling, methimazole starting at 30 mg daily was given to hyperthyroidism patients, and high-dose intravenous methylprednisolone was given to ophthalmopathy patients. For training and testing, the 95 to 100 patients in the discovery cohort were randomly divided in a 7:3 ratio. Whether ophthalmopathy could be predicted prospectively was tested in an independent validation cohort made up of approximately 19 hyperthyroidism patients plus 17 patients who later progressed to ophthalmopathy.

Exclusion was applied to patients with uncontrolled infections, other autoimmune diseases, pregnancy or lactation. Diagnoses were based on clinical symptoms, serum thyroxine and TRAb, thyroid ultrasound and orbital computed tomography. Total RNA was extracted with Trizol reagent, and quality was checked on an Agilent 2100 Bioanalyzer. Summary of the overall study and its limitations: Ophthalmopathy was separated from stable hyperthyroidism by a 13 V-J signature model, with over 85% sensitivity and 81% to 83% specificity obtained in cross-validation and 80%/75% obtained in testing. Sample size was not statistically predetermined, and investigators were not blinded to group allocation. Most expanded thyroid clonotypes (frequency above 0.001) were also detected in blood, a finding suggesting that blood repertoires may reflect thyroid immune responses. During validation, the model predicted progression to ophthalmopathy a median of roughly six months ahead of onset, with roughly 65% sensitivity and around 73% specificity.

In the case of this clonotype: It has no known antigen specificity. No base quality information exists; no much larger clone differs at one position.

Amplification of TCR beta CDR3 regions was carried out from RNA transcripts. The TCR CDR3 was subjected to a first round of RT-PCR using the HTBI primer set and the Qiagen OneStep RT-PCR kit. Libraries were constructed in a second round of multiplex PCR, after which size selection and purification were carried out. Paired-end sequencing of the libraries was performed with 100 bp reads on an Illumina HiSeq2000. Concerning the study's data processing: SOAPnuke was used to process the raw data, removing reads that contained adapters or uncalled bases, had a mean Phred below 15, or lacked an exact match to the constant primer or identifier. High-quality paired reads were merged using COPE v1.2.5, and each unique nucleotide sequence was defined as a clonotype. MiTCR v1.1 was used to align clonotypes to the IMGT TRBV, TRBD and TRBJ reference segments. Analysis was restricted to V-J combinations with a frequency above 0.0001, which covered roughly 99% of repertoires. The TCS score was defined as F50 (clonal expansion) divided by E x V (chaos), with BLOSUM62-based TCRdist calculated between CDR3 peptides within each V-J. Welch's t-statistics and random forest reduced fewer than 600 V-J features to some 14, which were used in a naive Bayes classifier (R e1071). Thyroid-blood repertoire similarity was quantified with the Morisita-Horn index. TCRdb's own reprocessing of the public reads used fastp at Q25 and MiXCR and kept productive beta chains. Rows are combined by CDR3 protein, so each entry shows the most common genes and DNA. The V and J calls come from TCRdb's annotation, not from the publication. Present in this sample are about 570,000 distinct CDR3 sequences, roughly 50% of which were seen just once. The top ten constitute over 15% of the sample.

This sequence was found in an adult woman with Graves' disease, either hyperthyroidism or ophthalmopathy (not recorded which). Specimen: peripheral blood or thyroid tissue (not recorded which).

CDR3 protein: CASSLAPYDETQYF. The DNA reads TGTGCCAGCAGCTTAGCCCCCTACGATGAGACCCAGTACTTC. This chain is built from TRBV7-9 and TRBJ2-5; the D segment cannot be called with confidence. CDR1 and CDR2 are drawn from the germline V gene (reference sequence): SEHNR, FQNEAQ. Between the V and J ends, shortened by 0 bases and 5 bases respectively, the junction contains 10 bases. There are 14 amino acids in the CDR3, from cysteine to phenylalanine inclusive. Of the read, only the CDR3 DNA is kept; its 42 bases are in frame from base 1.